These 19 T cell receptor beta chains share one sample of origin, sequenced in a study of PD-L1 blockade in urothelial cancer. Data came from immunoSEQ multiplex PCR; TCRdb stores just in-frame clones and leaves some out. Among nearly 30,000 clones listed, more than 75% were seen once. The sample was PBMCs, taken around atezolizumab (anti-PD-L1) treatment. The receptors shown here come from a man aged 45-65 years with urothelial cancer.

This rearrangement joins TRBV5-1 to TRBJ1-2, with TRBD1 matching 9 bases. The J segment lost 1 base and the V segment lost 0 bases, leaving 4 bases of the junction unmatched. This CDR3 comprises 16 residues. The germline CDR1 and CDR2 sequences are SGHRS and YFSETQ. In DNA form, the CDR3 reads TGCGCCAGCAGCTTGGGGTGGACAGGGGATAACTATGGCTACACCTTC. Translation: CASSLGWTGDNYGYTF.

The gene calls are TRBV30 and TRBJ2-5; maybe TRBD2 (7 bases). The ends were cut back, 4 bases at V and 5 bases at J, with 11 bases in the middle. The CDR3 has 12 residues. Per the germline V gene, CDR1 is GTSNPN and CDR2 is SVGIG (reference sequence). In DNA form, the CDR3 reads TGTGCCTGGAATAGGGGGGGGGAGACCCAGTACTTC. Amino acid sequence: CAWNRGGETQYF.

V gene TRBV5-1 combines with J gene TRBJ2-1, with 9 bases matching TRBD2. Germline V CDR1 and CDR2: SGHRS, YFSETQ. Trimming cost V 7 bases and J 4 bases; bases outside gene matches: 12. The CDR3 extends over 16 amino acids. Written as DNA, the CDR3 is TGCGCCAGCGTGGCCGGGGTAGCGGGGGATTACAATGAGCAGTTCTTC. Translated, it gives CASVAGVAGDYNEQFF.

The chain uses TRBV14 and TRBJ1-2; TRBD1 matches at 7 bases. Germline values: CDR1 SGHDN, CDR2 FVKESK. The CDR3 totals 13 residues. The V segment lost 1 base and the J segment 11 bases; nucleotides outside the gene matches: 7. In nucleotides, the CDR3 is TGTGCCAGCAGCCAAGTAAGGACAGGCCGTTACACCTTC. This sequence encodes CASSQVRTGRYTF.

This sequence joins TRBV11-3 and TRBJ2-1; 11 nucleotides align to TRBD2. Trimming removed 0 bases from V and 7 bases from J; junction bases left unmatched: 5. The CDR3 spans 16 residues. Germline CDR1 reads SGHNT; CDR2 reads YENEEA. CDR3 DNA: TGTGCCAGCAGCTTAGAAATAGCGGGAGGGAGGAATGAGCAGTTCTTC. Its protein product is CASSLEIAGGRNEQFF.

The chain uses TRBV6-4 and TRBJ2-1, with 13 bases fitting TRBD2. The ends lost 6 bases at V and 9 bases at J; junction bases unmatched: 8. Germline V lookup: CDR1 MRHNA, CDR2 SNTAGT. CDR3 length equals 15 residues. The CDR3 region has the DNA TGTGCCAGCAGCCCTGGACTAGCGGGAGACGCTGAGCAGTTCTTC. It codes for CASSPGLAGDAEQFF.

The rearrangement links TRBV11-3 to TRBJ2-3, with 13 bases that match TRBD2. CDR3 length: 16 amino acids. Germline V gene data show CDR1 as SGHNT and CDR2 as YENEEA. The V gene end was trimmed by 3 bases and the J gene end by 4 bases; junction bases not matched to a gene: 4. The CDR3 sequence is CASSLTSGGFADTQYF. CDR3 nucleotides: TGTGCCAGCAGCTTGACTAGCGGGGGGTTCGCAGATACGCAGTATTTT. The variable domain in full, with the rest retrieved from reference TRBV11-3 and TRBJ2-3, is EAGVVQSPRYKIIEKKQPVAFWCNPISGHNTLYWYLQNLGQGPELLIRYENEEAVDDSQLPKDRFSAERLKGVDSTLKIQPAELGDSAVYLCASSLTSGGFADTQYFGPGTRLTVL.

This chain links TRBV2 with TRBJ2-3, with D tentatively TRBD1 (6 bases). This CDR3 has 13 residues. Germline V gene lookup returns CDR1 SNHLY and CDR2 FYNNEI. The V end was cut by 6 bases, the J end by 1 base, with 8 bases between. CDR3 DNA: TGTGCCAGCAGACAGGGAGGCACAGATACGCAGTATTTT. Translated, it gives CASRQGGTDTQYF.

This chain links TRBV4-1 with TRBJ2-7; 9 positions agree with TRBD1. CDR3 length equals 16 residues. Per germline, CDR1 MGHRA and CDR2 YSYEKL. The V gene end was trimmed by 4 bases and the J gene end by 6 bases; junction bases not matched to a gene: 13. DNA for the CDR3: TGCGCCAGCAGCCGAGACTGGGGACAGGGAGGCGGCGAGCAGTACTTC. Protein product: CASSRDWGQGGGEQYF.

The chain employs TRBV6-1 and TRBJ1-5; tentatively, D is TRBD1 (5 bases). CDR3 length: 14 amino acids. The V end was cut by 2 bases, the J end by 3 bases, with 8 bases between. Germline lookup yields CDR1 MNHNS and CDR2 SASEGT. In DNA form, the CDR3 reads TGTGCCAGCAGTGAACTGACAGTCAATCAGCCCCAGCATTTT. Translating it yields CASSELTVNQPQHF.

The chain links TRBV7-2 to TRBJ2-7; 7 bases are a match to TRBD1. The junction had 9 bases not matched to a gene; V was cut back by 5 bases and J by 2 bases. From germline, CDR1 is SGHTA and CDR2 FQGNSA. The CDR3 consists of 15 residues. The CDR3 loop is CASSTREGGTYEQYF. As DNA, the CDR3 is TGTGCCAGCAGCACCCGTGAAGGGGGCACCTACGAGCAGTACTTC.

V is TRBV10-1 and J is TRBJ2-2; 8 positions agree with TRBD2. V dropped 3 bases and J dropped 5; count of bases not matched to a gene: 5. CDR3 length: 15 amino acids. Germline V gene lookup returns CDR1 WNHNN and CDR2 SYGVQD (reference sequence). CDR3 sequence (DNA): TGCGCCAGCAGTGAATCCCCTAGCGGGACCGGGGAGCTGTTTTTT. Its translation: CASSESPSGTGELFF.

The V gene is TRBV7-2, the J gene TRBJ2-4; D might be TRBD2 (7 bases). Trimming removed 3 bases at V and 1 base at J, with 13 bases between. The CDR3 sequence is 16 residues long. Germline V gene data show CDR1 as SGHTA and CDR2 as FQGNSA. As DNA, the CDR3 is TGTGCCAGCAGCTTCCCGGGGGGCCTGGCCAAAAACATTCAGTACTTC. It translates to CASSFPGGLAKNIQYF.

The chain carries TRBV27 and TRBJ1-1, with 9 bases aligning to TRBD1. The CDR3 totals 14 residues. V trimming: 6 bases; J trimming: 6 bases; junction bases outside the gene matches: 8. Germline CDR1 reads MNHEY; CDR2 reads SMNVEV (reference sequence). Here the CDR3 reads CASRSTGGDPEAFF. The CDR3 DNA sequence: TGTGCCAGCAGGTCCACAGGGGGCGACCCTGAAGCTTTCTTT.

This rearrangement joins TRBV28 to TRBJ1-1; 11 positions agree with TRBD1. Germline CDR1 reads MDHEN; CDR2 reads SYDVKM. The CDR3 length is 15 residues. V lost 7 bases, J lost 12 bases, and 16 bases stayed unmatched. CDR3 sequence: CASNPGWDRGAKPFF. The CDR3 DNA follows: TGTGCCAGCAATCCCGGTTGGGACAGGGGGGCAAAACCTTTCTTT.

The CDR3 nucleotides read TGTGCCAGCAGTCCCTATACCGTAGACAGATCCGGCGGCTACACCTTC. Its protein is CASSPYTVDRSGGYTF. The chain has TRBV6-6 and TRBJ1-2; D is possibly TRBD1 (5 bases). The CDR3 is 16 residues long. Trimming took off 5 bases at V and 8 bases at J, with 24 bases between the two ends. CDR1 is MNHNY and CDR2 is SVGAGI in the germline V gene (reference sequence).

On this clone: The junction departs from the called germline gene at one end, perhaps through a read error. This sequence joins TRBV10-3 and TRBJ2-7; 9 bases agree with TRBD2. From germline, CDR1 is ENHRY and CDR2 SYGVKD. This CDR3 is 14 amino acids long. CDR3 sequence: CAIRLAGDSHEQYF. The CDR3 DNA reads as TGTGCCATCAGGTTAGCGGGAGACTCCCACGAGCAGTACTTC.

V usage is TRBV7-9 and J usage is TRBJ2-2; no clear D gene. Deletions cut 3 bases from V and 7 bases from J, with 12 bases between. The CDR3 loop spans 14 amino acids. CDR1 is SEHNR and CDR2 is FQNEAQ in the germline V gene (reference sequence). CDR3 residues: CASSLSLGDGELFF. CDR3 in DNA: TGTGCCAGCAGCTTGTCCCTCGGTGACGGGGAGCTGTTTTTT.

The chain uses TRBV15 and TRBJ2-2; 8 bases align to TRBD2. Germline CDR1 LNHNV, CDR2 YYDKDF (reference sequence). The ends lost 1 base at V and 2 bases at J; junction bases unmatched: 6. The length of the CDR3 is 17 residues. CDR3 coding DNA: TGTGCCACCAGCAGAGTCAGGGGACTAGGAAACACCGGGGAGCTGTTTTTT. Its translation is CATSRVRGLGNTGELFF. The full variable domain, its missing parts supplied by reference TRBV15 and TRBJ2-2, is DAMVIQNPRYQVTQFGKPVTLSCSQTLNHNVMYWYQQKSSQAPKLLFHYYDKDFNNEADTPDNFQSRRPNTSFCFLDIRSPGLGDTAMYLCATSRVRGLGNTGELFFGEGSRLTVL.